The following is a TCR beta chain sequence with its context. The source of the sample is a study of blood T cell repertoires in COVID-19. Study information: From the United States, Italy and Spain came samples of acute and convalescent COVID-19. PBMCs, B-cell-depleted T cells, or T cells provided the cDNA or gDNA that made up the material.

Authors' methods: Counts of nucleated cells, estimated from reference gene primer amplification, were obtained. Produced via immunoSEQ multiplex PCR; TCRdb's table is partial and in-frame only. That table furnishes V, J and clone size, whereas the DNA furnished D and trimming. In the table there are approximately 250,000 clones, more than 75% of which are singletons. The sequencing sample was made of peripheral blood. The TCR sequence derives from a woman aged 55 to 70 who had recovered from COVID-19.

The CDR3 DNA reads as TGCGCCAGCAGTCAATGGACAGGGGAAAGGTACAATGAGCAGTTCTTC. Amino acid sequence: CASSQWTGERYNEQFF. The chain combines TRBV23-1 with TRBJ2-1, with 9 bases that match TRBD1. TRBV23-1 is placed among ORFs of uncertain function. The CDR3 contains 16 residues. Trimming at V came to 1 base and at J to 4 bases, leaving 5 bases not matched to a gene.